One sample yielded the 4 T cell receptor beta chains listed below, sequenced in a study of cytomegalovirus exposure and HLA in healthy donors (dated by TCRdb to about 2017). Library preparation was by the immunoSEQ multiplex PCR assay. The multiplex PCR relied on a mix of 60 forward primers for TCR Vbeta segments and 13 reverse primers for TCR Jbeta segments. Entries here come from immuneACCESS through TCRdb and include only in-frame sequences with V and J called. Some clones fail to appear in such tables; in the studies checked, an unresolved V gene covers under half of the shortfall, and the cause of the remainder is unknown. Across this sample there are some 94,000 clones, with about 78% seen only once. The ten largest clones take up roughly 3% of the sample. The sequenced sample consisted of PBMCs. The source of these receptors is a middle-aged man in good health and CMV-seronegative.

The chain carries TRBV7-9 and TRBJ2-7; 9 bases agree with TRBD2. The CDR3 extends over 17 amino acids. Germline V gene sequence: CDR1 SEHNR, CDR2 FQNEAQ (reference sequence). The V segment lost 5 bases and the J segment 2 bases; nucleotides outside the gene matches: 13. The CDR3 spells CASSPPTTRGGAYEQYF. CDR3 sequence (DNA): TGTGCCAGCAGCCCCCCCACTACCCGCGGGGGGGCCTACGAGCAGTACTTC.

The V and J genes are TRBV19 and TRBJ1-1; D possibly corresponds to TRBD1 (6 bases). V shed 6 bases and J shed 0 bases, with 17 bases lying between them. Germline CDR1 reads LNHDA; CDR2 reads SQIVND (reference sequence). The CDR3 is made up of 16 amino acids. In DNA form, the CDR3 reads TGTGCCAGTAGCGGGACACCCCTTGGGATGAACACTGAAGCTTTCTTT. It codes for CASSGTPLGMNTEAFF.

The chain uses TRBV28 and TRBJ2-7, with 8 positions matching TRBD1. Germline CDR1 reads MDHEN; CDR2 reads SYDVKM. The CDR3 contains 12 residues. The J segment lost 4 bases and the V segment lost 10 bases, leaving 6 bases of the junction unmatched. The CDR3 protein is CAIRGQAYEQYF. The CDR3 nucleotides read TGTGCCATCAGGGGGCAAGCGTACGAGCAGTACTTC. The entire variable domain, with the rest obtained from reference TRBV28 and TRBJ2-7, is as follows: DVKVTQSSRYLVKRTGEKVFLECVQDMDHENMFWYRQDPGLGLRLIYFSYDVKMKEKGDIPEGYSVSREKKERFSLILESASTNQTSMYLCAIRGQAYEQYFGPGTRLTVT.

This chain uses TRBV18 with TRBJ2-3; D is perhaps TRBD2 (5 bases). The germline V and J ends were trimmed by 3 bases and 4 bases, with 8 bases remaining between them. CDR1 and CDR2 (germline): KGHSH, LQKENI. There are 13 residues in the CDR3. The CDR3: CASSPGAPDTQYF. CDR3 nucleotides: TGTGCCAGCTCACCGGGAGCTCCAGATACGCAGTATTTT.